This T cell receptor (beta chain) appears in the sequencing data of a study of T-cell reconstitution after alpha-beta-depleted transplantation in children. Trimming cost V 3 bases and J 1 base, with 12 bases left between them. This CDR3 region has 15 residues. The germline V gene encodes CDR1 DFQATT and CDR2 SNEGSKA (reference sequence). The authors prepared the TCRbeta library with unique molecular identifiers. TCRdb re-derived calls from the PCR reads in MiXCR, one entry per CDR3 protein. The sample lists 100,000 to 120,000 distinct CDR3 sequences, approximately 10% occurring once. This clonotype showed up many times.

The J gene is TRBJ2-2, the V gene TRBV20-1; D is perhaps TRBD1 or TRBD2 (5 bases each). The specimen comprised PBMCs from the stem cell graft donor, sampled from the stem cell graft. This receptor was identified in a human donor who donated a stem cell graft to a child with acute lymphoblastic leukemia. The CDR3 here is CSARQGAENTGELFF. DNA for the CDR3: TGCAGTGCTAGGCAGGGAGCGGAGAACACCGGGGAGCTGTTTTTT.